This T cell receptor (beta chain) stems from a study of blood T cell repertoires in COVID-19. Assay used: immunoSEQ multiplex PCR; TCRdb lists only in-frame clones, some missing. This sample yields around 260,000 clones, of which approximately 90% are seen a single time; 2.2% belongs to the top ten. There are a few counts of this clone. In germline, CDR1 is KGHDR, CDR2 SFDVKD. Trimming removed 3 bases from V and 0 bases from J, with 10 bases in between. The CDR3 has 15 residues. The V call is TRBV24-1, the J call TRBJ1-2; D ambiguous. The source of this sequence is a woman aged 30 to 39 with COVID-19, enrolled during active disease. Sequences were obtained from peripheral blood. CDR3 sequence (DNA): TGTGCCACCAGTGATGAAGACTTAGCTAACTATGGCTACACCTTC. Translated, it gives CATSDEDLANYGYTF.